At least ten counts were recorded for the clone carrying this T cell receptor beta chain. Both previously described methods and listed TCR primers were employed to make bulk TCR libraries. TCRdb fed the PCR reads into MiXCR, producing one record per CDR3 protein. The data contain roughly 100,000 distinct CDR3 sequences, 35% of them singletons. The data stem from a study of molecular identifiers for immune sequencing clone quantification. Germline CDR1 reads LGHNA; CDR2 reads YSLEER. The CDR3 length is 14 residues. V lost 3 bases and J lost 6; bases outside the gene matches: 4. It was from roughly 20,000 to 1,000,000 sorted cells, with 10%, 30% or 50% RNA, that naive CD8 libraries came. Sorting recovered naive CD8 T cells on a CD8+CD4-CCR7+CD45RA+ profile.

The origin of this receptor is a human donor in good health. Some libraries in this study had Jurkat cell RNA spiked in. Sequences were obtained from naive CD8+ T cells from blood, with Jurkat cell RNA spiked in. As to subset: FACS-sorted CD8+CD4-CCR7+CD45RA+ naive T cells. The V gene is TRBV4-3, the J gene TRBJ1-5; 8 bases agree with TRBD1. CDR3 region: CASSHDRGGQPQHF. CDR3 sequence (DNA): TGCGCCAGCAGCCATGACAGGGGAGGTCAGCCCCAGCATTTT.